The 31 T cell receptor beta chains given below trace back to one sample, sequenced in a study of T cells after yellow fever vaccination. MiXCR, run by TCRdb on the 5' RACE reads, gives a single entry per CDR3 protein. The data hold about 360,000 distinct CDR3 sequences, with 6% to 8% observed a single time. This sample comprised PBMCs, obtained 5 days after the yellow fever booster vaccination. These receptors came from a man aged 30 to 45 who received the YFV17D yellow fever vaccine.

The sample holds a few counts of this clonotype. The chain has TRBV12-3 or TRBV12-4 and TRBJ2-5; D may be TRBD1 (6 bases). Trimming left V 5 bases short and J 4 bases short, with 23 bases between. The CDR3 extends over 17 amino acids. CDR3 sequence: CASSDGKGHSRRETQYF. The CDR3 DNA reads as TGTGCCAGCAGTGACGGGAAGGGACATTCAAGGCGAGAGACCCAGTACTTC.

The CDR3 reads CASNPLAGDLVTHEQYF. Here the CDR3 DNA reads TGTGCCAGCAACCCACTAGCGGGAGATTTGGTAACCCACGAGCAGTACTTC. The chain carries TRBV7-8 and TRBJ2-7; 11 bases map to TRBD2. Germline V gene lookup returns CDR1 SGHVS and CDR2 FQNEAQ. This CDR3 contains 17 residues. Trimming took 7 bases from V and 5 from J; bases not matched to a gene: 16.

This clonotype was observed a handful of times. J is TRBJ2-1 and V is TRBV4-3; TRBD2 matches 12 bases. This CDR3 region has 16 residues. Trimming cost V 1 base and J 6 bases; bases outside gene matches: 4. Germline CDR1 is LGHNA and CDR2 is YSLEER. CDR3 protein: CASSQGLAGVSNEQFF. The CDR3 DNA follows: TGCGCCAGCAGCCAAGGACTAGCGGGAGTTTCCAATGAGCAGTTCTTC.

This clonotype showed up just a few times. The gene calls are TRBV12-3 or TRBV12-4 and TRBJ2-1, with 8 bases that match TRBD2. This CDR3 has 14 residues. The J segment lost 7 bases and the V segment lost 2 bases, leaving 4 bases of the junction unmatched. The CDR3 is CASSLPGLANEQFF. The CDR3, as DNA: TGTGCCAGCAGTTTACCCGGACTAGCAAATGAGCAGTTCTTC.

There are a few counts of this clonotype. This chain connects TRBV4-2 to TRBJ2-5; D is ambiguous. V was clipped by 1 base and J by 2 bases, with 14 bases between them. The V gene's germline CDR1 is LGHNA and CDR2 YNFKEQ. The CDR3 is made up of 16 amino acids. In nucleotides, the CDR3 is TGTGCCAGCAGCCAAGGCCAAGCGAACATTCAAGAGACCCAGTACTTC. Encoded protein: CASSQGQANIQETQYF.

The chain carries TRBV25-1 and TRBJ2-7; D gene uncertain. Trimming took off 1 base at V and 9 bases at J, with 16 bases between the two ends. CDR1 MGHDK and CDR2 SYGVNS come from the germline V gene. This CDR3 is built from 14 residues. The CDR3 is CASSESGFSTRQYF. The CDR3 DNA reads as TGTGCCAGCAGTGAATCTGGGTTCTCTACGAGGCAGTACTTC.

There are a few counts of this clonotype. CDR3 protein: CSARGQNYEQYF. The CDR3 bases are TGCAGTGCTAGGGGACAGAACTACGAGCAGTACTTC. This chain connects TRBV20-1 to TRBJ2-7, with 7 bases aligning to TRBD1. The CDR3 is 12 residues long. The J segment lost 3 bases and the V segment lost 3 bases, leaving 2 bases of the junction unmatched. Germline CDR1 and CDR2: DFQATT and SNEGSKA (reference sequence).

This clonotype showed up many times. This chain joins TRBV7-8 and TRBJ2-3; no definite D call. V dropped 3 bases and J dropped 4 bases, with 8 bases sitting between them. CDR3 length equals 13 residues. CDR1 and CDR2 from the germline V gene are SGHVS and FQNEAQ. The DNA of the CDR3 is TGTGCCAGCAGCTTCGGCCTATCAGATACGCAGTATTTT. This translates into CASSFGLSDTQYF. Full variable domain (rest looked up from reference TRBV7-8 and TRBJ2-3): GAGVSQSPRYKVAKRGQDVALRCDPISGHVSLFWYQQALGQGPEFLTYFQNEAQLDKSGLPSDRFFAERPEGSVSTLKIQRTQQEDSAVYLCASSFGLSDTQYFGPGTRLTVL.

This chain connects TRBV18 to TRBJ2-5; D gene ambiguous. Deletions cut 3 bases from V and 7 bases from J, with 9 bases between. CDR1 is KGHSH, CDR2 LQKENI, per germline. The CDR3 runs 12 residues. This CDR3 reads CASSPSSATQYF. The CDR3 bases are TGTGCCAGCTCACCTAGCTCTGCGACCCAGTACTTC.

This clonotype has ten or more counts. The V call is TRBV5-6, the J call TRBJ1-2; a weak D match, TRBD1 (5 bases). The CDR3 is 14 residues long. Germline CDR1 reads SGHDT; CDR2 reads YYEEEE. Trimming stripped 6 bases from V and 4 bases from J, with 16 bases between. The CDR3 is CASNRNIQGYGYTF. The CDR3 bases are TGTGCCAGCAACCGAAATATCCAGGGCTATGGCTACACCTTC.

The V call is TRBV12-3 or TRBV12-4, the J call TRBJ2-7; D may be TRBD1 (5 bases). The CDR3 is 14 residues long. The V end lost 0 bases, the J end lost 6 bases, and 12 bases lay between the germline ends. The CDR3 region is CASSLAGAVLEQYF. CDR3 bases: TGTGCCAGCAGTTTAGCAGGGGCCGTCCTCGAGCAGTACTTC.

This clonotype has a handful of counts. V and J are TRBV5-1 and TRBJ1-2; D remains ambiguous. Between the trimmed V and J ends, which lost 0 bases and 3 bases, there was a span of 6 bases. The CDR3 spans 13 residues. Germline assignment: CDR1 SGHRS and CDR2 YFSETQ. CDR3 sequence (DNA): TGCGCCAGCAGCTTGGGCAGAGACTATGGCTACACCTTC. Translated: CASSLGRDYGYTF.

V gene TRBV5-1 combines with J gene TRBJ1-1; 7 nucleotides line up with TRBD1. Germline V lookup: CDR1 SGHRS, CDR2 YFSETQ. The length of the CDR3 is 14 residues. The J segment lost 4 bases and the V segment lost 5 bases, leaving 8 bases of the junction unmatched. CDR3: CASRLQGGRTEAFF. In nucleotides, the CDR3 is TGCGCCAGCAGGCTTCAGGGGGGTCGCACTGAAGCTTTCTTT.

The sample holds many counts of this clonotype. V gene TRBV2 combines with J gene TRBJ2-1, with TRBD2 identical over 10 bases. The CDR3 has 14 amino acids. V lost 4 bases to trimming and J lost 9 bases; unmatched junction nucleotides: 6. Germline V gene sequence: CDR1 SNHLY, CDR2 FYNNEI. DNA of the CDR3: TGTGCCAGCAGTGGCCCTAGCGGGAGTGGTGAGCAGTTCTTC. Translation: CASSGPSGSGEQFF.

The chain couples TRBV28 to TRBJ2-3; D ambiguous. Germline lookup yields CDR1 MDHEN and CDR2 SYDVKM. The CDR3 length is 12 residues. Trimming stripped 6 bases from V and 4 bases from J, with 8 bases between. The chain's CDR3 is CASRGAADTQYF. In nucleotides, the CDR3 is TGTGCCAGCAGGGGTGCGGCAGATACGCAGTATTTT.

The chain carries TRBV30 and TRBJ2-5, with 10 bases lining up with TRBD2. The germline gives CDR1 GTSNPN, CDR2 SVGIG (reference sequence). With V trimmed by 0 bases and J by 5 bases, 6 bases remained unmatched. CDR3 length equals 15 residues. The CDR3, as DNA: TGTGCCTGGAGTGTACCTAGCGGGAGTTTGGAGACCCAGTACTTC. Its translation is CAWSVPSGSLETQYF.

The V call is TRBV7-6, the J call TRBJ2-3; D may match TRBD1 or TRBD2 (5 bases each). The germline V gene encodes CDR1 SGHVS and CDR2 FNYEAQ. This CDR3 has 17 residues. Trimming took off 3 bases at V and 2 bases at J, with 18 bases between the two ends. CDR3 coding DNA: TGTGCCAGCAGCTTCCGGGACCAAATGGCCTTCACAGATACGCAGTATTTT. Translating gives CASSFRDQMAFTDTQYF.

This clonotype was seen only a few times. The chain is built from TRBV29-1 and TRBJ2-3; 7 nucleotides match TRBD2. The trim removed 6 bases at V and 1 base at J, leaving 7 bases unmatched. CDR1 is SQVTM and CDR2 is ANQGSEA in the germline V gene. This CDR3 is 14 amino acids long. CDR3 sequence: CSVTKGGGTDTQYF. For the CDR3, the DNA is TGCAGCGTCACGAAGGGAGGGGGCACAGATACGCAGTATTTT.

In this sample, this clonotype turned up many times. This chain links TRBV7-9 with TRBJ1-4; weak D call: TRBD1 (6 bases). Per the germline V gene, CDR1 is SEHNR and CDR2 is FQNEAQ (reference sequence). This CDR3 has 14 amino acids. V shed 5 bases and J shed 0 bases, with 7 bases lying between them. For the CDR3, the DNA is TGTGCCAGCAGCCGGACAGCAACTAATGAAAAACTGTTTTTT. Translated: CASSRTATNEKLFF.

In its sample, this clonotype was seen a few times. One junction end disagrees with the germline gene, perhaps due to a read error. The chain combines TRBV20-1 with TRBJ1-5, with D unclear. Germline values: CDR1 DFQATT, CDR2 SNEGSKA (reference sequence). This CDR3 spans 16 amino acids. Here the CDR3 reads CCASSSGLNRNQPQHF. CDR3 nucleotides: TGCTGTGCTAGTTCTTCGGGGTTAAACCGTAATCAGCCCCAGCATTTT.

A few counts support this clonotype. This chain connects TRBV7-9 to TRBJ1-6; unclear D gene. Germline lookup yields CDR1 SEHNR and CDR2 FQNEAQ (reference sequence). The CDR3 has 14 amino acids. The ends were cut back, 3 bases at V and 8 bases at J, with 11 bases in the middle. CDR3 sequence: CASSFQSMHSPLHF. The CDR3 DNA reads as TGTGCCAGCAGCTTTCAGAGTATGCATTCACCCCTCCACTTT. The full variable domain, completed using reference TRBV7-9 and TRBJ1-6, is DTGVSQNPRHKITKRGQNVTFRCDPISEHNRLYWYRQTLGQGPEFLTYFQNEAQLEKSRLLSDRFSAERPKGSFSTLEIQRTEQGDSAMYLCASSFQSMHSPLHFGNGTRLTVT.

This clonotype was detected ten times or more. This chain joins TRBV6-1 and TRBJ2-7; TRBD1 matches at 7 bases. J lost 2 bases, V lost 6 bases, and 7 bases had no gene match. The CDR3 covers 14 residues. In germline, CDR1 is MNHNS, CDR2 SASEGT. CDR3 loop: CASRIPGQPYEQYF. The CDR3 nucleotides read TGTGCCAGCAGGATACCGGGACAGCCCTACGAGCAGTACTTC.

This clonotype has only a few counts. The J gene is TRBJ2-7, the V gene TRBV20-1, with TRBD1 identical over 7 bases. The germline CDR1 and CDR2 sequences are DFQATT and SNEGSKA (reference sequence). V trimming: 7 bases; J trimming: 2 bases; junction bases outside the gene matches: 5. CDR3 size: 12 residues. CDR3 DNA: TGCAGTGTTTACAGGGGCCCCTACGAGCAGTACTTC. Translating it yields CSVYRGPYEQYF.

This clonotype has a handful of counts. The CDR3 DNA reads as TGTGCCAGCAGTTCGGGAGCCGTTGAGGTCCAGTACTTC. Its translation is CASSSGAVEVQYF. The chain has TRBV27 and TRBJ2-5; the D gene is possibly TRBD2 (6 bases). The V gene lost 4 bases and the J gene lost 10 bases, with 16 bases spanning the gap. The CDR3 consists of 13 residues. CDR1 is MNHEY and CDR2 is SMNVEV in the germline V gene (reference sequence).

In this sample, this clonotype turned up many times. This chain connects TRBV7-2 to TRBJ2-1, with 11 nucleotides matching TRBD2. The V gene end was trimmed by 5 bases and the J gene end by 4 bases; junction bases not matched to a gene: 4. The CDR3 covers 15 residues. CDR1 is SGHTA and CDR2 is FQGNSA in the germline V gene. DNA of the CDR3: TGTGCCAGCAGCCCGACTAGCGGGAATTACAATGAGCAGTTCTTC. It is translated as CASSPTSGNYNEQFF.

This clonotype appeared many times. The chain is built from TRBV24-1 and TRBJ2-1; D remains unclear. V was cut by 4 bases and J by 8 bases, with 14 bases left in between. This CDR3 region has 14 residues. In germline, CDR1 is KGHDR, CDR2 SFDVKD. CDR3 sequence (DNA): TGTGCCACCAGTGACCCCAGCGCGAGCGATGAGCAGTTCTTC. Translation gives CATSDPSASDEQFF.

This clonotype was found many times. The J gene is TRBJ2-1, the V gene TRBV30; TRBD2 matches 8 bases. The CDR3 extends over 14 amino acids. J lost 0 bases, V lost 4 bases, and 2 bases had no gene match. Germline CDR1 reads GTSNPN; CDR2 reads SVGIG (reference sequence). The CDR3 DNA sequence: TGTGCCTGGAATAGCGGGAACTCCTACAATGAGCAGTTCTTC. Its translation: CAWNSGNSYNEQFF.

This chain joins TRBV18 and TRBJ2-2; TRBD2 matches at 9 bases. This CDR3 is 16 amino acids long. Germline values: CDR1 KGHSH, CDR2 LQKENI. Unmatched junction bases numbered 10, after V lost 8 bases and J lost 3 bases. CDR3 residues: CASPAEREAYTGELFF. The CDR3 DNA reads as TGTGCCAGCCCCGCGGAGCGGGAGGCCTACACCGGGGAGCTGTTTTTT.

The V gene is TRBV5-1, the J gene TRBJ2-5; D may be TRBD1 (5 bases). With 7 bases removed from V and 2 bases from J, the gap between germline ends came to 12 bases. CDR1 is SGHRS, CDR2 YFSETQ, per germline. This CDR3 has 13 residues. The CDR3 loop is CASGRAMQETQYF. The CDR3, as DNA: TGCGCCAGCGGCAGGGCCATGCAAGAGACCCAGTACTTC.

This clonotype has just a few counts. The CDR3 loop reads CASSLTGSVNQPQHF. The CDR3 nucleotides are TGTGCCAGCTCACTGACAGGGTCGGTCAATCAGCCCCAGCATTTT. The chain is built from TRBV18 and TRBJ1-5, with 7 bases fitting TRBD1. V gave up 4 bases and J gave up 3 bases; unmatched junction bases: 6. The CDR3 has 15 residues. The germline V gene encodes CDR1 KGHSH and CDR2 LQKENI. The full variable domain, its missing parts supplied by reference TRBV18 and TRBJ1-5, is NAGVMQNPRHLVRRRGQEARLRCSPMKGHSHVYWYRQLPEEGLKFMVYLQKENIIDESGMPKERFSAEFPKEGPSILRIQQVVRGDSAAYFCASSLTGSVNQPQHFGDGTRLSIL.

This clonotype has ten or more counts. The V gene is TRBV7-6, the J gene TRBJ2-5, with D unclear. Germline V CDR1 and CDR2: SGHVS, FNYEAQ. CDR3 length: 13 residues. The V end was cut by 2 bases, the J end by 5 bases, with 9 bases between. This CDR3 reads CASSLSARETQYF. The CDR3 DNA is TGTGCCAGCAGCTTAAGCGCCAGGGAGACCCAGTACTTC. Drawing the rest from reference TRBV7-6 and TRBJ2-5, the complete variable domain is GAGVSQSPRYKVTKRGQDVALRCDPISGHVSLYWYRQALGQGPEFLTYFNYEAQQDKSGLPNDRFSAERPEGSISTLTIQRTEQRDSAMYRCASSLSARETQYFGPGTRLLVL.